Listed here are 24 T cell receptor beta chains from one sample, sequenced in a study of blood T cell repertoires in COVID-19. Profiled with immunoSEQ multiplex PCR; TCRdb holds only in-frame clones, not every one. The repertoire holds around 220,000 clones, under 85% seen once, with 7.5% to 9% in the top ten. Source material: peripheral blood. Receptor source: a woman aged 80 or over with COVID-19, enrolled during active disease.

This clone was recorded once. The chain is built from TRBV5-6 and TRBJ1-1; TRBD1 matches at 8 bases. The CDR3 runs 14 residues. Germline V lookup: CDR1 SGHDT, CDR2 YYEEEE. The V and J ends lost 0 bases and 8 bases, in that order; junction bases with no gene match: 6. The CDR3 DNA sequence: TGTGCCAGCAGCTTGGGCCTATCAGGGGGCGAAGCTTTCTTT. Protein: CASSLGLSGGEAFF.

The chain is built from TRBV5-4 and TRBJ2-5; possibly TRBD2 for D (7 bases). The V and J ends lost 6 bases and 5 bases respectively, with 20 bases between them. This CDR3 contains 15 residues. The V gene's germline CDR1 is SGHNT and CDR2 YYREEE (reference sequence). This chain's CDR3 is CASNQEGGSSETQYF. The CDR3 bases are TGTGCCAGCAACCAAGAGGGGGGGAGTTCGGAGACCCAGTACTTC.

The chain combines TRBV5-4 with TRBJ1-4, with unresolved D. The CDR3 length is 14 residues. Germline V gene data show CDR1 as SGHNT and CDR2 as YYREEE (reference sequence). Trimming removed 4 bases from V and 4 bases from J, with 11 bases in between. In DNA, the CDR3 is TGTGCCAGCAGCCCCGGGAGGGATAATGAAAAACTGTTTTTT. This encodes CASSPGRDNEKLFF. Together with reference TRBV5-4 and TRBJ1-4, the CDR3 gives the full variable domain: ETGVTQSPTHLIKTRGQQVTLRCSSQSGHNTVSWYQQALGQGPQFIFQYYREEENGRGNFPPRFSGLQFPNYSSELNVNALELDDSALYLCASSPGRDNEKLFFGSGTQLSVL.

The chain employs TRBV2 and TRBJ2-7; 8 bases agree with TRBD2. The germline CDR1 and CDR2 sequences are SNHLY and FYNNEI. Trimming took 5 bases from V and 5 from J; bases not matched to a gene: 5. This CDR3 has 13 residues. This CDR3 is CASSKGRGDEQYF. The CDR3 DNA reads TGTGCCAGCAGTAAAGGGCGGGGGGACGAGCAGTACTTC.

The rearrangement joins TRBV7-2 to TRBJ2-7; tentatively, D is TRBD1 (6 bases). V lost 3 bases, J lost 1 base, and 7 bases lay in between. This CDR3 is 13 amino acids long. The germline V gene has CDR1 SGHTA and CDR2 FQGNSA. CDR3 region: CASSFRGSYEQYF. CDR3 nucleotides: TGTGCCAGCAGCTTTAGGGGGTCCTACGAGCAGTACTTC.

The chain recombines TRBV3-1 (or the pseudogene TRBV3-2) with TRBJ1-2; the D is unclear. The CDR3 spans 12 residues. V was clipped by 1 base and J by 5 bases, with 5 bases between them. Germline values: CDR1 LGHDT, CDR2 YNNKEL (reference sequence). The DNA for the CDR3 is TGTGCCAGCAGCCAAGCGAGGTATGGCTACACCTTC. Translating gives CASSQARYGYTF.

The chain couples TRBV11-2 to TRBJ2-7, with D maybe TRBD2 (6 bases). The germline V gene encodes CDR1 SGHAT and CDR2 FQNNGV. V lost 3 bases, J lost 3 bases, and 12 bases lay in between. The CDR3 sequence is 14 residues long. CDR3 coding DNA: TGTGCCAGCAGCTTGTTTCGGGGGAGCTACGAGCAGTACTTC. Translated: CASSLFRGSYEQYF. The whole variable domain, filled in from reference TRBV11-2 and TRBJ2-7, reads EAGVAQSPRYKIIEKRQSVAFWCNPISGHATLYWYQQILGQGPKLLIQFQNNGVVDDSQLPKDRFSAERLKGVDSTLKIQPAKLEDSAVYLCASSLFRGSYEQYFGPGTRLTVT.

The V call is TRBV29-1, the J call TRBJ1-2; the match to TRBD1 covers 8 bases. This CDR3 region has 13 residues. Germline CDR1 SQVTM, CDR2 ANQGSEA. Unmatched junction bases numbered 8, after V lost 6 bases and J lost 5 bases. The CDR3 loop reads CSVGGRGLYGYTF. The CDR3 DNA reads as TGCAGCGTGGGGGGCAGGGGGCTTTATGGCTACACCTTC.

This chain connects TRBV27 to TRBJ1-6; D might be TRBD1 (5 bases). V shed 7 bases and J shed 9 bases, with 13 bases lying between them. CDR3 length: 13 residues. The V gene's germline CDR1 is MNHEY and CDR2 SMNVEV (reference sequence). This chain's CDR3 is CASKGVWGSPLHF. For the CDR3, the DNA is TGTGCCAGCAAAGGGGTGTGGGGTTCACCCCTCCACTTT.

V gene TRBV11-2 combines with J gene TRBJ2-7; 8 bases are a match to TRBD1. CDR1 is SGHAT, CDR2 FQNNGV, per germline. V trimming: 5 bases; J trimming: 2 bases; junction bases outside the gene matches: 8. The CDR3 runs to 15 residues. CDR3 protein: CASSILRDRPYEQYF. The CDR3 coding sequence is TGTGCCAGCAGCATCCTCCGGGACAGGCCCTACGAGCAGTACTTC.

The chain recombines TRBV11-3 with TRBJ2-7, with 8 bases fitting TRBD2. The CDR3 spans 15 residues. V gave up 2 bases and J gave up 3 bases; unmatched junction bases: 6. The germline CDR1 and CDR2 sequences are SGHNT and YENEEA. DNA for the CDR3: TGTGCCAGCAGCTTATCGGGACTAGGAGGCTACGAGCAGTACTTC. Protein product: CASSLSGLGGYEQYF.

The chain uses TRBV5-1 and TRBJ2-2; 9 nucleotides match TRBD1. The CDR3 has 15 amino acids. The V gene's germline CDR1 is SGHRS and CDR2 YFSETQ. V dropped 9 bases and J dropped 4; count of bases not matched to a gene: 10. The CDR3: CATAGQTGGTGELFF. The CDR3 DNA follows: TGCGCCACCGCGGGACAGACAGGGGGCACCGGGGAGCTGTTTTTT.

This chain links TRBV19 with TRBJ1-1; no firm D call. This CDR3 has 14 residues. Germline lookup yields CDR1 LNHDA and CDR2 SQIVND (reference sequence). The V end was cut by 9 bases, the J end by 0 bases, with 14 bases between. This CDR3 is CASSGGPMNTEAFF. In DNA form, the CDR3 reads TGTGCCAGCAGTGGTGGGCCGATGAACACTGAAGCTTTCTTT.

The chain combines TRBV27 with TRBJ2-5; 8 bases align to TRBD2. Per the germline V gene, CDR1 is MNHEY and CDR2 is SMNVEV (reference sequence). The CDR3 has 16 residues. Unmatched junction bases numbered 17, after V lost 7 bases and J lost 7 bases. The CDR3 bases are TGTGCCAGCAATCCCGGGGGGGGACGAAATTATGTGACCCAGTACTTC. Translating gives CASNPGGGRNYVTQYF.

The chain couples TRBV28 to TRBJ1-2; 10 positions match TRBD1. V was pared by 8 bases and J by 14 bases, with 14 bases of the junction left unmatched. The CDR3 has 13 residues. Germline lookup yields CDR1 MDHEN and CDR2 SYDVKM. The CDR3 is CASLTGGTGARTF. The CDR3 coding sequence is TGTGCCAGCCTCACGGGAGGGACAGGGGCGAGAACCTTC.

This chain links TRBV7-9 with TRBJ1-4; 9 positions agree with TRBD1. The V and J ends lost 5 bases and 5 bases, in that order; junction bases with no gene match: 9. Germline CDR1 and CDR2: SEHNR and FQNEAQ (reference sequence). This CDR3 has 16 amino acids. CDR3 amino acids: CASSPNLGQGNEKLFF. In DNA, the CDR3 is TGTGCCAGCAGCCCGAACCTCGGACAGGGGAATGAAAAACTGTTTTTT.

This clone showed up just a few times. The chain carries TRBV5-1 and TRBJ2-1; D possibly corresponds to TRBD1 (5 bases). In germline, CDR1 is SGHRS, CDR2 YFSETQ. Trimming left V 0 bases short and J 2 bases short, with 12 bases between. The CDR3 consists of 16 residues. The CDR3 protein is CASSLGGGYAYNEQFF. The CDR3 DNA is TGCGCCAGCAGCTTGGGGGGCGGCTACGCCTACAATGAGCAGTTCTTC.

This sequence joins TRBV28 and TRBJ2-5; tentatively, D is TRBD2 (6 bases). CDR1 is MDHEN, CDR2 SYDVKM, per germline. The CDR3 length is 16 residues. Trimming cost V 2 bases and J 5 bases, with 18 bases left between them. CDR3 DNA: TGTGCCAGCAGTTTAGAGAGGAGGGCCGGGGTGGAGACCCAGTACTTC. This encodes CASSLERRAGVETQYF.

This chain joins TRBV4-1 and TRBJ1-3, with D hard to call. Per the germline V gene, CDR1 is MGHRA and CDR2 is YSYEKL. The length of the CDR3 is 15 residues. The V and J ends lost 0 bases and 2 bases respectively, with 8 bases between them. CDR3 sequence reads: CASSQDPGAGNTIYF. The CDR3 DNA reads TGCGCCAGCAGCCAAGATCCCGGGGCTGGAAACACCATATATTTT.

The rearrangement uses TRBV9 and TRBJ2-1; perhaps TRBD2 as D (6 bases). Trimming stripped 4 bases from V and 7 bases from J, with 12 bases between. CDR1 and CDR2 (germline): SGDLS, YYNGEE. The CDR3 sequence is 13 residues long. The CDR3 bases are TGTGCCAGCAGCCGCGGGATACGGAATGAGCAGTTCTTC. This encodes CASSRGIRNEQFF.

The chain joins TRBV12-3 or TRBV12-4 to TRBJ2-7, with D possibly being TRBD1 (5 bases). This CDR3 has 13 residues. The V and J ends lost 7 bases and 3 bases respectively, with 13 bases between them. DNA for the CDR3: TGTGCCAGCACCCCCGGAAGGGGCTACGAGCAGTACTTC. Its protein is CASTPGRGYEQYF.

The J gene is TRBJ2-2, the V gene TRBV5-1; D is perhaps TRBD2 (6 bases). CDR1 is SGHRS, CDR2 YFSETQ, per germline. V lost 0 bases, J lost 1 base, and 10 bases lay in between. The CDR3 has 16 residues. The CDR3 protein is CASSLDGGRNTGELFF. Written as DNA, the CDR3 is TGCGCCAGCAGCTTGGATGGGGGGAGGAACACCGGGGAGCTGTTTTTT.

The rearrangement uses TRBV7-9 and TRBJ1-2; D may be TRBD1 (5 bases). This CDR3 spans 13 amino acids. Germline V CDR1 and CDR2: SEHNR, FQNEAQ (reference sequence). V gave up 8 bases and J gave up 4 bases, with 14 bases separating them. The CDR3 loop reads CASGRTGSYGYTF. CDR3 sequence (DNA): TGTGCCAGCGGACGAACAGGTTCCTATGGCTACACCTTC.

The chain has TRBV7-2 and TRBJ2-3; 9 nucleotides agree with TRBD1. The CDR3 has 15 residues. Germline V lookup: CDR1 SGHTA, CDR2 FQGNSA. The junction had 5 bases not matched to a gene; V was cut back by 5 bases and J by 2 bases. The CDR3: CASSVQGAFTDTQYF. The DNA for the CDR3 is TGTGCCAGCAGCGTACAGGGGGCGTTCACAGATACGCAGTATTTT.